The 29 T cell receptor beta chains in this list originate from one sample, sequenced in a study of radiotherapy plus CTLA-4 blockade in lung cancer. Assay: immunoSEQ multiplex PCR; the TCRdb copy retains only in-frame clones and omits some. The repertoire holds around 85,000 clones, about 86% seen once, with approximately 2% in the top ten. Sample: peripheral blood, taken from a patient treated with radiotherapy plus ipilimumab. The receptors were sampled from a human donor with non-small cell lung cancer who had a partial response to radiotherapy plus ipilimumab.

This chain links TRBV18 with TRBJ2-5; possibly TRBD1 for D (5 bases). CDR1 KGHSH and CDR2 LQKENI come from the germline V gene. V lost 3 bases and J lost 1, with 15 bases in between. The CDR3 length is 16 residues. The chain's CDR3 is CASSPQTGAAQETQYF. The CDR3 nucleotides are TGTGCCAGCTCACCGCAAACTGGGGCTGCCCAAGAGACCCAGTACTTC.

CDR3 DNA sequence: TGCGCCAGCAGCTTCCGGACTAGCGGGAGCTCCTACAATGAGCAGTTCTTC. This gives the protein CASSFRTSGSSYNEQFF. V is TRBV5-1 and J is TRBJ2-1; 13 bases agree with TRBD2. Germline assignment: CDR1 SGHRS and CDR2 YFSETQ. This CDR3 is 17 amino acids long. Germline trimming cut 2 bases from V and 0 bases from J; bases unmatched to any gene: 2.

The gene calls are TRBV27 and TRBJ2-7; D possibly corresponds to TRBD2 (6 bases). Trimming stripped 5 bases from V and 7 bases from J, with 24 bases between. The CDR3 is 16 amino acids. Germline CDR1 is MNHEY and CDR2 is SMNVEV (reference sequence). Here the CDR3 reads CASSPRGWGDPLEQYV. CDR3 bases: TGTGCCAGCAGTCCCCGGGGTTGGGGGGATCCGCTTGAGCAGTACGTC.

The CDR3 nucleotides are TGTGCCAGCAGTTTTGATCGGGGGGGCAATCAGCCCCAGCATTTT. This codes for CASSFDRGGNQPQHF. The V call is TRBV6-1, the J call TRBJ1-5; D possibly corresponds to TRBD1 (5 bases). The CDR3 is 15 residues long. V lost 5 bases, J lost 2 bases, and 13 bases lay in between. Germline values: CDR1 MNHNS, CDR2 SASEGT.

J is TRBJ2-7 and V is TRBV7-9, with D perhaps TRBD1 (5 bases). V lost 0 bases, J lost 8 bases, and 11 bases lay in between. The CDR3 loop spans 13 amino acids. Germline CDR1 reads SEHNR; CDR2 reads FQNEAQ (reference sequence). CDR3 sequence reads: CASSLAGQGKQYF. The CDR3 DNA reads TGTGCCAGCAGCTTAGCAGGTCAGGGTAAGCAGTACTTC.

This chain joins TRBV13 and TRBJ1-1; D possibly corresponds to TRBD1 (5 bases). Trimming stripped 4 bases from V and 1 base from J, with 7 bases between. The CDR3 extends over 13 amino acids. Germline assignment: CDR1 PRHDT and CDR2 FYEKMQ (reference sequence). The CDR3 DNA reads TGTGCCAGCAGCTCGGGGGAGAACACTGAAGCTTTCTTT. Translating gives CASSSGENTEAFF.

As regards this clone: One end of the junction varies from germline; a read error may be responsible. V is TRBV6-1 and J is TRBJ1-6, with TRBD1 as a possible D gene (5 bases). The CDR3 contains 14 residues. Germline values: CDR1 MNHNS, CDR2 SASEGT. CDR3 bases: TGTGCCAGCAGTCCAGGGCCCTATAATTCACCCTTCCACTTT. This sequence encodes CASSPGPYNSPFHF.

The rearrangement links TRBV5-6 to TRBJ1-6, with a weak D call TRBD1 (6 bases). Trimming removed 4 bases from V and 6 bases from J, with 14 bases in between. The CDR3 runs 15 residues. Germline V gene sequence: CDR1 SGHDT, CDR2 YYEEEE. CDR3 coding DNA: TGTGCCAGCAGCGACACTGGGGGCCTTAATTCACCCCTCCACTTT. Amino acids: CASSDTGGLNSPLHF.

This clone has only a few counts. This chain joins TRBV18 and TRBJ1-4; 7 nucleotides agree with TRBD1. The V gene's germline CDR1 is KGHSH and CDR2 LQKENI. V trimming: 3 bases; J trimming: 3 bases; junction bases outside the gene matches: 1. The CDR3 is made up of 14 amino acids. In nucleotides, the CDR3 is TGTGCCAGCTCACCGGGGACAGCTAATGAAAAACTGTTTTTT. It yields the protein CASSPGTANEKLFF.

This rearrangement joins TRBV7-3 to TRBJ2-1, with 7 bases fitting TRBD2. The germline CDR1 and CDR2 sequences are SGHTA and FQGTGA. Trimming cost V 4 bases and J 9 bases; bases outside gene matches: 12. The CDR3 contains 15 residues. CDR3 nucleotides: TGTGCCAGCAGCTCTTTCAAAGCGGGACTCGGTGAGCAGTTCTTC. This gives the protein CASSSFKAGLGEQFF.

V usage is TRBV30 and J usage is TRBJ1-2, with D perhaps TRBD1 (5 bases). Trimming removed 0 bases from V and 8 bases from J, with 10 bases in between. Germline CDR1 GTSNPN, CDR2 SVGIG (reference sequence). CDR3 length equals 12 residues. The CDR3 reads CAWSVGGGGYTF. In DNA form, the CDR3 reads TGTGCCTGGAGTGTCGGGGGAGGAGGCTACACCTTC.

This chain joins TRBV11-3 and TRBJ2-2; the match to TRBD2 covers 9 bases. Germline loops: CDR1 SGHNT, CDR2 YENEEA. The CDR3 totals 18 residues. Trimming cost V 0 bases and J 2 bases; bases outside gene matches: 7. In DNA form, the CDR3 reads TGTGCCAGCAGCTTAGAGAGGAGACTAGCGGTCAACACCGGGGAGCTGTTTTTT. Residues: CASSLERRLAVNTGELFF.

The V call is TRBV5-1, the J call TRBJ2-1, with 10 bases identical to TRBD2. CDR1 SGHRS and CDR2 YFSETQ come from the germline V gene. The CDR3 has 16 amino acids. After removal of 1 base from V and 6 bases from J, the junction contained 7 bases not matched to a gene. The CDR3 sequence: CASSLSGRAWGNEQFF. Written as DNA, the CDR3 is TGCGCCAGCAGCTTGAGCGGGAGGGCCTGGGGCAATGAGCAGTTCTTC. Using reference TRBV5-1 and TRBJ2-1 for the parts outside the CDR3, the full variable domain is KAGVTQTPRYLIKTRGQQVTLSCSPISGHRSVSWYQQTPGQGLQFLFEYFSETQRNKGNFPGRFSGRQFSNSRSEMNVSTLELGDSALYLCASSLSGRAWGNEQFFGPGTRLTVL.

In this sample, this clone turned up once. V gene TRBV28 combines with J gene TRBJ1-5, with D possibly matching TRBD1 (6 bases). This CDR3 region has 15 residues. Deletions cut 2 bases from V and 3 bases from J, with 11 bases between. CDR1 is MDHEN, CDR2 SYDVKM, per germline. The CDR3 region has the DNA TGTGCCAGCAGTTTAGGGGGCCAGGTCAATCAGCCCCAGCATTTT. Translating it yields CASSLGGQVNQPQHF. The complete variable domain, with remaining parts taken from reference TRBV28 and TRBJ1-5, reads DVKVTQSSRYLVKRTGEKVFLECVQDMDHENMFWYRQDPGLGLRLIYFSYDVKMKEKGDIPEGYSVSREKKERFSLILESASTNQTSMYLCASSLGGQVNQPQHFGDGTRLSIL.

The chain is built from TRBV18 and TRBJ2-1; TRBD2 is a possible D gene (6 bases). CDR1 and CDR2 (germline): KGHSH, LQKENI. V lost 1 base and J lost 4, with 17 bases in between. CDR3 length: 17 residues. The CDR3 reads CASSPRATGVRYNEQFF. CDR3 nucleotides: TGTGCCAGCTCACCACGAGCGACGGGAGTAAGGTACAATGAGCAGTTCTTC.

The chain employs TRBV30 and TRBJ1-5; TRBD1 is a possible D gene (5 bases). Germline V CDR1 and CDR2: GTSNPN, SVGIG (reference sequence). This CDR3 region has 14 residues. The V end lost 1 base, the J end lost 2 bases, and 9 bases lay between the germline ends. CDR3 DNA: TGTGCCTGGAGTGGGGGCGGGGGCAATCAGCCCCAGCATTTT. It translates to CAWSGGGGNQPQHF. Drawing the rest from reference TRBV30 and TRBJ1-5, the complete variable domain is SQTIHQWPATLVQPVGSPLSLECTVEGTSNPNLYWYRQAAGRGLQLLFYSVGIGQISSEVPQNLSASRPQDRQFILSSKKLLLSDSGFYLCAWSGGGGNQPQHFGDGTRLSIL.

V gene TRBV28 combines with J gene TRBJ2-5, with D possibly TRBD1 on 6 matching bases. From germline, CDR1 is MDHEN and CDR2 SYDVKM. CDR3 length: 13 amino acids. V was shortened by 6 bases and J by 5 bases, with 13 bases between the two germline ends. CDR3 amino acids: CASSPTGRETQYF. In nucleotides, the CDR3 is TGTGCCAGCAGCCCTACAGGGCGGGAGACCCAGTACTTC.

The chain is built from TRBV19 and TRBJ2-3, with 9 positions matching TRBD2. J lost 4 bases, V lost 4 bases, and 9 bases had no gene match. The CDR3 length is 16 residues. Germline values: CDR1 LNHDA, CDR2 SQIVND (reference sequence). CDR3 nucleotides: TGTGCCAGTAGTAGTCTAGCGGGATACAGCTCAGATACGCAGTATTTT. This encodes CASSSLAGYSSDTQYF.

In this sample, this clone turned up a few times. V is TRBV6-6 and J is TRBJ1-4; D not certain. This CDR3 contains 15 residues. V dropped 0 bases and J dropped 5 bases, with 10 bases sitting between them. Germline V gene data show CDR1 as MNHNY and CDR2 as SVGAGI (reference sequence). The CDR3 reads CASSYSGSINEKLFF. The CDR3 coding sequence is TGTGCCAGCAGTTACTCCGGGAGCATAAATGAAAAACTGTTTTTT.

This clone was observed once. The V gene is TRBV28, the J gene TRBJ2-7; 7 nucleotides agree with TRBD2. The CDR3 consists of 16 residues. Germline V CDR1 and CDR2: MDHEN, SYDVKM. The V and J ends lost 3 bases and 0 bases, in that order; junction bases with no gene match: 8. In DNA form, the CDR3 reads TGTGCCAGCAGTTTGGGGGGGACTTTTAGCTCCTACGAGCAGTACGTC. The encoded protein is CASSLGGTFSSYEQYV.

In its sample, this clone was seen once. The rearrangement uses TRBV11-2 and TRBJ2-7; a weak D match, TRBD2 (6 bases). This CDR3 is 14 amino acids long. V gave up 6 bases and J gave up 5 bases, with 17 bases separating them. CDR1 and CDR2 from the germline V gene are SGHAT and FQNNGV. The CDR3 sequence is CASRWDSAVDEQYF. Written as DNA, the CDR3 is TGTGCCAGCAGGTGGGACTCGGCAGTTGACGAGCAGTACTTC. The full variable domain, with the rest looked up from reference TRBV11-2 and TRBJ2-7, is EAGVAQSPRYKIIEKRQSVAFWCNPISGHATLYWYQQILGQGPKLLIQFQNNGVVDDSQLPKDRFSAERLKGVDSTLKIQPAKLEDSAVYLCASRWDSAVDEQYFGPGTRLTVT.

V and J are TRBV5-1 and TRBJ2-1, with TRBD2 matching 9 bases. The CDR3 is made up of 16 amino acids. Per the germline V gene, CDR1 is SGHRS and CDR2 is YFSETQ. V dropped 0 bases and J dropped 6; count of bases not matched to a gene: 7. DNA of the CDR3: TGCGCCAGCAGCTTGGCTCCTAGCGGGACGGGCAATGAGCAGTTCTTC. Protein product: CASSLAPSGTGNEQFF.

The CDR3 DNA follows: TGTGCCAGCGCCGGGACTAGCTCCTACGAGCAGTACTTC. This codes for CASAGTSSYEQYF. The chain links TRBV6-5 to TRBJ2-7; TRBD2 agrees at 8 bases. The CDR3 runs 13 residues. V was pared by 8 bases and J by 0 bases, with 3 bases of the junction left unmatched. Germline V gene lookup returns CDR1 MNHEY and CDR2 SVGAGI.

The V and J genes are TRBV19 and TRBJ2-2, with TRBD1 matching over 9 bases. The trim removed 6 bases at V and 6 bases at J, leaving 11 bases unmatched. There are 16 residues in the CDR3. Germline CDR1 is LNHDA and CDR2 is SQIVND (reference sequence). CDR3 nucleotides: TGTGCCAGTAGGCGGACAGGGGATGTCCTGGCCGGGGAGCTGTTTTTT. It translates to CASRRTGDVLAGELFF.

V is TRBV9 and J is TRBJ2-4; 11 bases align to TRBD1. Germline values: CDR1 SGDLS, CDR2 YYNGEE. The CDR3 runs to 20 residues. The V gene end was trimmed by 5 bases and the J gene end by 2 bases; junction bases not matched to a gene: 18. Here the CDR3 reads CASSSSGQGAKGRSKNIQYF. CDR3 bases: TGTGCCAGCAGTTCTTCAGGACAGGGGGCTAAGGGCAGGTCCAAAAACATTCAGTACTTC.

The chain links TRBV10-2 to TRBJ1-1, with D unresolved. The V end lost 2 bases, the J end lost 8 bases, and 18 bases lay between the germline ends. In germline, CDR1 is WSHSY, CDR2 SAAADI. This CDR3 spans 15 amino acids. The CDR3 sequence is CASSERRQSGIEAFF. The CDR3 DNA is TGCGCCAGCAGTGAGAGGCGGCAGTCGGGGATCGAAGCTTTCTTT.

The rearrangement joins TRBV13 to TRBJ2-4, with 9 positions matching TRBD2. The V gene end was trimmed by 5 bases and the J gene end by 0 bases; junction bases not matched to a gene: 8. The CDR3 has 17 amino acids. Germline CDR1 and CDR2: PRHDT and FYEKMQ (reference sequence). CDR3 bases: TGTGCCAGCAGCGGCGGGAGGGGCCTCTTAGCCAAAAACATTCAGTACTTC. It codes for CASSGGRGLLAKNIQYF. Using reference TRBV13 and TRBJ2-4 for the parts outside the CDR3, the full variable domain is AAGVIQSPRHLIKEKRETATLKCYPIPRHDTVYWYQQGPGQDPQFLISFYEKMQSDKGSIPDRFSAQQFSDYHSELNMSSLELGDSALYFCASSGGRGLLAKNIQYFGAGTRLSVL.

The chain uses TRBV6-1 and TRBJ2-2, with a tentative D call TRBD2 (6 bases). The V gene lost 7 bases and the J gene lost 7 bases, with 19 bases spanning the gap. Germline lookup yields CDR1 MNHNS and CDR2 SASEGT. The CDR3 is 15 residues long. CDR3 DNA sequence: TGTGCCAGCACGAGGACCCGCGGGGAAAACGGGGAGCTGTTTTTT. It translates to CASTRTRGENGELFF.

The chain combines TRBV6-5 with TRBJ1-1, with 9 bases aligning to TRBD1. CDR1 is MNHEY and CDR2 is SVGAGI in the germline V gene. V lost 5 bases and J lost 4; bases outside the gene matches: 8. The CDR3 extends over 15 amino acids. CDR3 in amino acids: CASSRRTGAGTEAFF. The CDR3 nucleotides read TGTGCCAGCAGTAGGCGGACAGGGGCGGGCACTGAAGCTTTCTTT.